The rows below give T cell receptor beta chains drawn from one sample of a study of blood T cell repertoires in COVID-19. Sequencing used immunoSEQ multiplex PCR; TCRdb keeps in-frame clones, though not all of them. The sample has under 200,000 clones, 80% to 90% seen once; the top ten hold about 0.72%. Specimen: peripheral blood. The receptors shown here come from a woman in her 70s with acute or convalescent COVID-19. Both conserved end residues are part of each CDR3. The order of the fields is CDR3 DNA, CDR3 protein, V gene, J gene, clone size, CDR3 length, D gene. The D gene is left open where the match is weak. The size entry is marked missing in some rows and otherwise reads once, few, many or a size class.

CDR3nt: TGTGCCAGCAGCTTAGCGCTCACTACAGATACGCAGTATTTT
CDR3aa: CASSLALTTDTQYF
v_gene: TRBV7-8
j_gene: TRBJ2-3
abundance: few
len: 14
d_gene: .

CDR3nt: TGCGCCAGCAGCCACCCCCTCTCCGGGACCGCGGGGACCTTC
CDR3aa: CASSHPLSGTAGTF
v_gene: TRBV4-1
j_gene: TRBJ1-2
abundance: .
len: 14
d_gene: .

CDR3nt: TGTGCCAGCAGTGAACTGGGCAGGGGCGAGTCTGGCTACACCTTC
CDR3aa: CASSELGRGESGYTF
v_gene: TRBV6-1
j_gene: TRBJ1-2
abundance: few
len: 15
d_gene: .

CDR3nt: TGCGCCAGCAGCCGGACCGGGACAGGGCCTGAAAAACTGTTTTTT
CDR3aa: CASSRTGTGPEKLFF
v_gene: TRBV4-1
j_gene: TRBJ1-4
abundance: .
len: 15
d_gene: TRBD1

CDR3nt: TGTGCCAGCAGCTTTTTCACGGACTCGGCCTACGAGCAGTACTTC
CDR3aa: CASSFFTDSAYEQYF
v_gene: TRBV5-4
j_gene: TRBJ2-7
abundance: .
len: 15
d_gene: .

CDR3nt: TGTGCCAGTACCCAGAAAGATACGCAGTATTTT
CDR3aa: CASTQKDTQYF
v_gene: TRBV19
j_gene: TRBJ2-3
abundance: once
len: 11
d_gene: .

CDR3nt: TGTGCCAGCAGCCCAGGACTAGCTCAAGAGACCCAGTACTTC
CDR3aa: CASSPGLAQETQYF
v_gene: TRBV7-6
j_gene: TRBJ2-5
abundance: .
len: 14
d_gene: TRBD2

CDR3nt: TGTGCCAGCAGACCCGGGGCGGGGATAGAGGAGCTGTTTTTT
CDR3aa: CASRPGAGIEELFF
v_gene: TRBV11-3
j_gene: TRBJ2-2
abundance: few
len: 14
d_gene: .

CDR3nt: TGTGCCAGTAGTTCAGGGAACTGGCAAGGCGAGCAGTACTTC
CDR3aa: CASSSGNWQGEQYF
v_gene: TRBV19
j_gene: TRBJ2-7
abundance: .
len: 14
d_gene: .

CDR3nt: TGCGCCAGCAGCTTACTAGCGGGCATCTCCTACAATGAGCAGTTCTTC
CDR3aa: CASSLLAGISYNEQFF
v_gene: TRBV5-1
j_gene: TRBJ2-1
abundance: .
len: 16
d_gene: TRBD2

CDR3nt: TGTGCCAGCCTTGCGAATGGGCCCCAGCATTTT
CDR3aa: CASLANGPQHF
v_gene: TRBV12-3/TRBV12-4
j_gene: TRBJ1-5
abundance: .
len: 11
d_gene: .

CDR3nt: TGTGCCAGCAGTTACTCAGCTAGCGAGAATGAGCAGTTCTTC
CDR3aa: CASSYSASENEQFF
v_gene: TRBV6-2/TRBV6-3
j_gene: TRBJ2-1
abundance: .
len: 14
d_gene: .

CDR3nt: TGTGCCAGCAGCGACCGGGGAGCGGGATCGAGGGAGCAGTACTTC
CDR3aa: CASSDRGAGSREQYF
v_gene: TRBV7-2
j_gene: TRBJ2-7
abundance: once
len: 15
d_gene: TRBD2

CDR3nt: TGTGCCAGCAGCTTAGCTGGGGCTGTCGCGTCCTCCTTCCCAGATACGCAGTATTTT
CDR3aa: CASSLAGAVASSFPDTQYF
v_gene: TRBV11-2
j_gene: TRBJ2-3
abundance: .
len: 19
d_gene: .

CDR3nt: TGTGCCAGCAGTTACGTCAGGGGGAACGAGCAGTACTTC
CDR3aa: CASSYVRGNEQYF
v_gene: TRBV6-2/TRBV6-3
j_gene: TRBJ2-7
abundance: .
len: 13
d_gene: TRBD1

CDR3nt: TGCGCCAGCAGCGAACAGGGGGCCTTTAACTATGGCTACACCTTC
CDR3aa: CASSEQGAFNYGYTF
v_gene: TRBV5-1
j_gene: TRBJ1-2
abundance: .
len: 15
d_gene: TRBD1

CDR3nt: TGTGCCAGCTCACTTACGACAGGGACCTACGAGCAGTACTTC
CDR3aa: CASSLTTGTYEQYF
v_gene: TRBV18
j_gene: TRBJ2-7
abundance: .
len: 14
d_gene: TRBD1

CDR3nt: TGCGCCAGCAGCCAAGATCCCCCAGGGGATAATTCACCCCTCCACTTT
CDR3aa: CASSQDPPGDNSPLHF
v_gene: TRBV4-3
j_gene: TRBJ1-6
abundance: .
len: 16
d_gene: .

CDR3nt: TGTGCCAGCACCAAAGGGAGCCTAGGAAACAATGAGCAGTTCTTC
CDR3aa: CASTKGSLGNNEQFF
v_gene: TRBV7-9
j_gene: TRBJ2-1
abundance: .
len: 15
d_gene: .

CDR3nt: TGTGCCAGCAGTTCACAGAAGACAGTGAACACTGAAGCTTTCTTT
CDR3aa: CASSSQKTVNTEAFF
v_gene: TRBV6-5
j_gene: TRBJ1-1
abundance: .
len: 15
d_gene: .

CDR3nt: TGTGCCAGCAGCTCCTTATCGGGACTAGTAAACGAGCAGTACTTC
CDR3aa: CASSSLSGLVNEQYF
v_gene: TRBV6-2/TRBV6-3
j_gene: TRBJ2-7
abundance: .
len: 15
d_gene: TRBD2

CDR3nt: TGTGCCAGCAGTCCACTCGGAGCTAGCGGTCTCTCCTACGAGCAGTACTTC
CDR3aa: CASSPLGASGLSYEQYF
v_gene: TRBV27
j_gene: TRBJ2-7
abundance: once
len: 17
d_gene: TRBD2

CDR3nt: TGTGCCAGCAGCTTAGGGGGGGACCTATCAGATACGCAGTATTTT
CDR3aa: CASSLGGDLSDTQYF
v_gene: TRBV11-3
j_gene: TRBJ2-3
abundance: .
len: 15
d_gene: .

CDR3nt: TGTGCCACCAGTGATCATCCGGGGCCCCAGCATTTT
CDR3aa: CATSDHPGPQHF
v_gene: TRBV24-1
j_gene: TRBJ1-5
abundance: .
len: 12
d_gene: .

CDR3nt: TGTGCCAGCAGCGCTTCAGGGGCCAGAGGTGGCTACACCTTC
CDR3aa: CASSASGARGGYTF
v_gene: TRBV6-5
j_gene: TRBJ1-2
abundance: few
len: 14
d_gene: .

CDR3nt: TGTGCCAGCTATATACGGACTAGCGGGGGCATCAGGGCCTACAATGAGCAGTTCTTC
CDR3aa: CASYIRTSGGIRAYNEQFF
v_gene: TRBV5-4
j_gene: TRBJ2-1
abundance: .
len: 19
d_gene: TRBD2